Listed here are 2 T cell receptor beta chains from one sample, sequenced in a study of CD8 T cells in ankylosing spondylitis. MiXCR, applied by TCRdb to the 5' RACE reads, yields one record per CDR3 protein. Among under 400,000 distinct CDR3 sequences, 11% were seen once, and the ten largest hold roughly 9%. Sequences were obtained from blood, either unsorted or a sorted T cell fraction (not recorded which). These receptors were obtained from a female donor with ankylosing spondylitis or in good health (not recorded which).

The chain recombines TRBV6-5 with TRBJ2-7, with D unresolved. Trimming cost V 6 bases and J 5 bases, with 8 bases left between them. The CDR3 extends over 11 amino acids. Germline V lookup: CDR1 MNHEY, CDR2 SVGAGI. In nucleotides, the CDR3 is TGTGCCAGCAGGGATTCCCACGAGCAGTACTTC. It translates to CASRDSHEQYF.

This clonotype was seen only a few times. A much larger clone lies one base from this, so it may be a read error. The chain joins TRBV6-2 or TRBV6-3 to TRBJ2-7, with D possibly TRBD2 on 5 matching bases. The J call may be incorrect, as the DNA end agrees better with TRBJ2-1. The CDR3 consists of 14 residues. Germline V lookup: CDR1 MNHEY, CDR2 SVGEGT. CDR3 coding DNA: TGTGCCAGCAGTTACTCAACGGCCCTAGCTAAGCAGTTCTTC. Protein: CASSYSTALAKQFF.